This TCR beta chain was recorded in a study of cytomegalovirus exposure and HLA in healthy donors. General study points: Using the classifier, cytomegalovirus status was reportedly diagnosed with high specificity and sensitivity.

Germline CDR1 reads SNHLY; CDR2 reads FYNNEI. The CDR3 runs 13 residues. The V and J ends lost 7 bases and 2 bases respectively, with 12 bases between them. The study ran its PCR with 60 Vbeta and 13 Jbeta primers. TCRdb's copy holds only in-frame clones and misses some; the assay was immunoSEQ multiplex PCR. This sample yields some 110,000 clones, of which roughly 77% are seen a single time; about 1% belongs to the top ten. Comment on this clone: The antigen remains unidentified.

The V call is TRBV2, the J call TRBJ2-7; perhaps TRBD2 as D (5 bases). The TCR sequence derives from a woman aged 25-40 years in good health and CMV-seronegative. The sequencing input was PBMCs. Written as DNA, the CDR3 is TGTGCCAGCAATAGAGGGTGGGCCTACGAGCAGTACTTC. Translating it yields CASNRGWAYEQYF.